One and the same sample provided the 13 T cell receptor beta chains below, sequenced in a study of CD8 T cells in Susac syndrome. A quantity of roughly 0.5 to 1 ug RNA underwent reverse transcription using random hexamers. MiXCR was run by TCRdb on the immunoSEQ multiplex PCR reads, yielding one entry per CDR3 protein. Altogether 150,000 to 180,000 distinct CDR3 sequences are present, roughly 94% being singletons, with the ten largest covering about 0.21%. Sample: CD8+ T cells from PBMCs. These receptors were collected from a human donor with multiple sclerosis.

The V call is TRBV20-1, the J call TRBJ2-5; D gene ambiguous. This CDR3 spans 14 amino acids. V was pared by 1 base and J by 1 base, with 10 bases between. The V gene's germline CDR1 is DFQATT and CDR2 SNEGSKA (reference sequence). The CDR3 loop is CSARGAGPQETQYF. The CDR3, as DNA: TGCAGTGCTAGAGGAGCAGGTCCCCAAGAGACCCAGTACTTC.

The sample holds one count of this clonotype. The gene calls are TRBV2 and TRBJ2-1; D is possibly TRBD1 (5 bases). This CDR3 comprises 16 residues. Germline V lookup: CDR1 SNHLY, CDR2 FYNNEI. V gave up 4 bases and J gave up 8 bases, with 21 bases separating them. The CDR3 nucleotides are TGTGCCAGCAGTGCGGTTAGGGCTGGGGCCGTGGATGAGCAGTTCTTC. Amino acid sequence: CASSAVRAGAVDEQFF.

The V and J genes are TRBV6-5 and TRBJ2-7, with 7 bases aligning to TRBD2. Germline V lookup: CDR1 MNHEY, CDR2 SVGAGI. The CDR3 length is 13 residues. With 6 bases clipped from V and 5 bases from J, the junction kept 7 bases outside the gene matches. Written as DNA, the CDR3 is TGTGCCAGCAGCGACGTGCGGGGGAACGAGCAGTACTTC. This translates into CASSDVRGNEQYF.

This clonotype was detected once. The J gene is TRBJ1-6, the V gene TRBV3-1, with TRBD1 as a possible D gene (5 bases). V gave up 0 bases and J gave up 4 bases, with 13 bases separating them. Germline V CDR1 and CDR2: LGHDT, YNNKEL (reference sequence). This CDR3 spans 17 amino acids. CDR3 nucleotide sequence: TGTGCCAGCAGCCAAGATGGCAGGGTCGCGTATAATTCACCCCTCCACTTT. It is translated as CASSQDGRVAYNSPLHF.

The CDR3 DNA sequence: TGTGCCAGCAGCTTAACGCCCGGTAGTCAAGAGACCCAGTACTTC. As protein: CASSLTPGSQETQYF. V is TRBV7-3 and J is TRBJ2-5; no clear D gene. Germline V CDR1 and CDR2: SGHTA, FQGTGA. CDR3 size: 15 residues. Trimming removed 0 bases at V and 2 bases at J, with 10 bases between.

V is TRBV7-8 and J is TRBJ2-7; D is perhaps TRBD2 (5 bases). With 0 bases removed from V and 1 base from J, the gap between germline ends came to 10 bases. The germline V gene encodes CDR1 SGHVS and CDR2 FQNEAQ. This CDR3 is 15 amino acids long. The chain's CDR3 is CASSLAGSTSYEQYF. DNA for the CDR3: TGTGCCAGCAGCTTAGCTGGGAGTACGTCCTACGAGCAGTACTTC. The variable domain in full, with the rest retrieved from reference TRBV7-8 and TRBJ2-7, is GAGVSQSPRYKVAKRGQDVALRCDPISGHVSLFWYQQALGQGPEFLTYFQNEAQLDKSGLPSDRFFAERPEGSVSTLKIQRTQQEDSAVYLCASSLAGSTSYEQYFGPGTRLTVT.

The chain employs TRBV7-8 and TRBJ2-5, with D possibly TRBD1 on 7 matching bases. The CDR3 loop spans 15 amino acids. Trimming pared 0 bases from V and 5 bases from J, leaving 13 bases between. CDR1 is SGHVS and CDR2 is FQNEAQ in the germline V gene. The CDR3 is CASSLARDSPETQYF. The DNA of the CDR3 is TGTGCCAGCAGCTTAGCGCGGGACAGTCCGGAGACCCAGTACTTC.

V is TRBV19 and J is TRBJ1-1, with 7 positions matching TRBD1. This CDR3 contains 18 residues. Germline-derived CDR1 and CDR2 are LNHDA and SQIVND (reference sequence). V trimming: 5 bases; J trimming: 6 bases; junction bases outside the gene matches: 21. The CDR3 coding sequence is TGTGCCAGTAGTGACCTAGGGACAGCCGGTAGCGTCTACGCTGAAGCTTTCTTT. Its translation: CASSDLGTAGSVYAEAFF.

The rearrangement uses TRBV7-8 and TRBJ2-1; 14 bases fit TRBD2. With 5 bases clipped from V and 2 bases from J, the junction kept 8 bases outside the gene matches. The CDR3 runs 18 residues. Germline CDR1 reads SGHVS; CDR2 reads FQNEAQ. CDR3 loop: CASSPRTSGGSPYNEQFF. CDR3 nucleotide sequence: TGTGCCAGCAGCCCCAGGACTAGCGGGGGGTCGCCCTACAATGAGCAGTTCTTC.

The sample holds a few counts of this clonotype. The chain couples TRBV5-6 to TRBJ2-7; a weak D match, TRBD1 (6 bases). The length of the CDR3 is 12 residues. Germline V gives CDR1 SGHDT, CDR2 YYEEEE. Trimming stripped 4 bases from V and 4 bases from J, with 9 bases between. The CDR3 is CASSRTVYEQYF. Written as DNA, the CDR3 is TGTGCCAGCAGCCGGACAGTATACGAGCAGTACTTC. Filled out from reference TRBV5-6 and TRBJ2-7, the complete variable domain reads DAGVTQSPTHLIKTRGQQVTLRCSPKSGHDTVSWYQQALGQGPQFIFQYYEEEERQRGNFPDRFSGHQFPNYSSELNVNALLLGDSALYLCASSRTVYEQYFGPGTRLTVT.

The chain's CDR3 is CASSPHNDRGEQFF. CDR3 DNA: TGTGCCAGCAGTCCCCATAACGACAGGGGTGAGCAGTTCTTC. The gene calls are TRBV12-3 or TRBV12-4 and TRBJ2-1; 8 bases map to TRBD1. With V trimmed by 5 bases and J by 9 bases, 9 bases remained unmatched. This CDR3 spans 14 amino acids.

This clonotype was picked up one time. This chain uses TRBV5-1 with TRBJ2-4, with D possibly being TRBD2 (5 bases). The CDR3 has 12 amino acids. Germline V gene sequence: CDR1 SGHRS, CDR2 YFSETQ. V gave up 4 bases and J gave up 3 bases, with 5 bases separating them. CDR3 sequence reads: CASSGSKNIQYF. The DNA of the CDR3 is TGCGCCAGCAGCGGGAGCAAAAACATTCAGTACTTC.

This rearrangement joins TRBV20-1 to TRBJ1-1; D gene unclear. Per germline, CDR1 DFQATT and CDR2 SNEGSKA (reference sequence). This CDR3 region has 14 residues. Trimming shortened V by 0 bases and J by 0 bases, and 8 bases separated the two germline ends. The CDR3 here is CSARDAHMNTEAFF. The DNA for the CDR3 is TGCAGTGCTAGAGATGCACACATGAACACTGAAGCTTTCTTT.